This entry lists 20 T cell receptor beta chains sequenced from one sample in a study of T cells in Graves' hyperthyroidism and ophthalmopathy. RNA transcripts were the template for amplifying TCR beta CDR3 regions. In the first-round RT-PCR of the TCR CDR3, the HTBI primer set was used. TCRdb reprocessed the multiplex PCR reads with MiXCR, giving one entry per CDR3 protein. The sample lists around 600,000 distinct CDR3 sequences; about 14% were seen once. Sequenced sample: blood. The source of these receptors is a woman in her fifties or sixties with Graves' ophthalmopathy.

The chain uses TRBV3-1 and TRBJ2-7; 7 positions match TRBD1. V trimming: 3 bases; J trimming: 5 bases; junction bases outside the gene matches: 16. The germline V gene has CDR1 LGHDT and CDR2 YNNKEL (reference sequence). CDR3 length: 17 residues. The CDR3 loop reads CASSQVTGALSGDEQYF. The CDR3 region has the DNA TGTGCCAGCAGCCAGGTTACAGGGGCTTTGAGTGGGGACGAGCAGTACTTC.

In its sample, this clonotype was seen many times. This sequence joins TRBV7-2 and TRBJ2-7; D remains unclear. V dropped 3 bases and J dropped 0 bases, with 3 bases sitting between them. CDR1 and CDR2 (germline): SGHTA, FQGNSA. The CDR3 length is 12 residues. This chain's CDR3 is CASSFTSYEQYF. The CDR3 DNA reads TGTGCCAGCAGCTTCACCTCCTACGAGCAGTACTTC.

This clonotype showed up just a few times. The CDR3 DNA sequence: TGTGCCAGCAGCTTAACGCGTTATGAGCAGTTCTTC. Translation gives CASSLTRYEQFF. The chain links TRBV7-2 to TRBJ2-1, with D uncertain. Germline CDR1 is SGHTA and CDR2 is FQGNSA. Trimming removed 2 bases at V and 8 bases at J, with 7 bases between. The CDR3 consists of 12 residues.

This clonotype was picked up many times. The chain joins TRBV11-2 to TRBJ1-5; 7 bases are shared with TRBD1. The J segment lost 2 bases and the V segment lost 2 bases, leaving 3 bases of the junction unmatched. The CDR3 contains 15 residues. The germline V gene has CDR1 SGHAT and CDR2 FQNNGV. The CDR3 nucleotides are TGTGCCAGCAGCTTAACGCAGGGGGGCAATCAGCCCCAGCATTTT. This codes for CASSLTQGGNQPQHF. The whole variable domain, filled in from reference TRBV11-2 and TRBJ1-5, reads EAGVAQSPRYKIIEKRQSVAFWCNPISGHATLYWYQQILGQGPKLLIQFQNNGVVDDSQLPKDRFSAERLKGVDSTLKIQPAKLEDSAVYLCASSLTQGGNQPQHFGDGTRLSIL.

This clonotype came up many times. The chain couples TRBV27 to TRBJ1-1; D may be TRBD1 (5 bases). CDR1 and CDR2 from the germline V gene are MNHEY and SMNVEV (reference sequence). The V end was cut by 6 bases, the J end by 7 bases, with 9 bases between. CDR3 length: 11 amino acids. CDR3 residues: CASRKTDEAFF. Written as DNA, the CDR3 is TGTGCCAGCAGGAAGACAGATGAAGCTTTCTTT.

This clonotype was counted ten times or more. The chain employs TRBV20-1 and TRBJ2-6; TRBD2 aligns across 8 bases. This CDR3 is built from 16 residues. V gave up 5 bases and J gave up 0 bases; unmatched junction bases: 6. The germline V gene encodes CDR1 DFQATT and CDR2 SNEGSKA (reference sequence). CDR3: CSAPGLGHSGANVLTF. The CDR3 DNA sequence: TGCAGTGCTCCGGGACTAGGACACTCTGGGGCCAACGTCCTGACTTTC.

This clonotype was picked up many times. The V gene is TRBV11-3, the J gene TRBJ1-1; the match to TRBD1 covers 8 bases. The CDR3 sequence is 13 residues long. CDR1 and CDR2 (germline): SGHNT, YENEEA. Losses at the gene ends were 5 bases for V and 11 bases for J; bases not matched to a gene: 10. This CDR3 reads CASSHGQGPNAFF. Here the CDR3 DNA reads TGTGCCAGCAGCCACGGACAGGGTCCCAACGCTTTCTTT.

Ten or more counts support this clonotype. This chain connects TRBV20-1 to TRBJ1-1; no clear D. Germline V gene sequence: CDR1 DFQATT, CDR2 SNEGSKA (reference sequence). With 0 bases removed from V and 0 bases from J, the gap between germline ends came to 14 bases. This CDR3 is 16 amino acids long. CDR3 in amino acids: CSARDIVLGLNTEAFF. Here the CDR3 DNA reads TGCAGTGCTAGAGACATTGTATTGGGCTTGAACACTGAAGCTTTCTTT.

This clonotype was seen more than once but under ten times. The V and J genes are TRBV10-3 and TRBJ1-4; D is unclear. The CDR3 has 15 residues. The V gene's germline CDR1 is ENHRY and CDR2 SYGVKD. V gave up 3 bases and J gave up 0 bases, with 8 bases separating them. The chain's CDR3 is CAISDKSATNEKLFF. The CDR3 DNA sequence: TGTGCCATCAGTGATAAGAGTGCAACTAATGAAAAACTGTTTTTT.

On this clonotype itself: Possible read error: a much larger clone is one base away. This chain uses TRBV7-2 with TRBJ2-3; no definite D call. The V gene's germline CDR1 is SGHTA and CDR2 FQGNSA. This CDR3 comprises 15 residues. The CDR3 DNA follows: TGTGCCAGCGGCTTAGGTTCGGTCTGGGCAGATACGCAGTATTTT. Translating it yields CASGLGSVWADTQYF.

This clonotype was recorded many times. The chain joins TRBV6-2 or TRBV6-3 to TRBJ2-7; 10 nucleotides match TRBD2. Germline lookup yields CDR1 MNHEY and CDR2 SVGEGT. Trimming removed 0 bases from V and 4 bases from J; junction bases left unmatched: 6. This CDR3 has 16 amino acids. The CDR3 DNA reads TGTGCCAGCAGTTACTCGACTAGCGGGCCACTTTACGAGCAGTACTTC. Residues: CASSYSTSGPLYEQYF.

This clonotype has only a few counts. The chain combines TRBV2 with TRBJ2-2; a weak D match, TRBD2 (5 bases). Trimming left V 5 bases short and J 4 bases short, with 11 bases between. The germline CDR1 and CDR2 sequences are SNHLY and FYNNEI. CDR3 length equals 14 residues. CDR3 protein: CASSLAPRTGELFF. The CDR3 region has the DNA TGTGCCAGCAGTTTAGCGCCCCGCACCGGGGAGCTGTTTTTT.

This clonotype was seen ten or more times. V gene TRBV12-3 or TRBV12-4 combines with J gene TRBJ2-7; no definite D call. CDR3 length: 15 residues. V was shortened by 7 bases and J by 0 bases, with 16 bases between the two germline ends. The CDR3 loop reads CASTIGPESSYEQYF. Here the CDR3 DNA reads TGTGCCAGCACCATCGGACCCGAGAGCTCCTACGAGCAGTACTTC.

The rearrangement uses TRBV27 and TRBJ2-7; 7 bases are a match to TRBD1. The CDR3 sequence is 16 residues long. With V trimmed by 6 bases and J by 4 bases, 15 bases remained unmatched. Germline loops: CDR1 MNHEY, CDR2 SMNVEV (reference sequence). The DNA of the CDR3 is TGTGCCAGCAGACCTCTTTCCGGGACAGCGTCTTACGAGCAGTACTTC. This translates into CASRPLSGTASYEQYF.

This clonotype was seen at least ten times. The CDR3 spells CASSLTLGGTEAFF. The CDR3 DNA is TGTGCCAGCAGCCTCACCCTGGGGGGCACTGAAGCTTTCTTT. This sequence joins TRBV28 and TRBJ1-1; TRBD1 is a possible D gene (5 bases). Trimming stripped 6 bases from V and 4 bases from J, with 15 bases between. Germline V gives CDR1 MDHEN, CDR2 SYDVKM. The CDR3 consists of 14 residues.

V gene TRBV27 combines with J gene TRBJ2-3, with a weak D call TRBD1 (5 bases). The CDR3 is 14 residues long. Trimming cost V 7 bases and J 1 base, with 12 bases left between them. The germline CDR1 and CDR2 sequences are MNHEY and SMNVEV (reference sequence). CDR3 sequence (DNA): TGTGCCAGCAAACCCGACAGTCGCACAGATACGCAGTATTTT. This codes for CASKPDSRTDTQYF.

This clonotype was detected many times. This chain joins TRBV11-2 and TRBJ1-5; D is undetermined. V was shortened by 5 bases and J by 6 bases, with 17 bases between the two germline ends. Germline CDR1 reads SGHAT; CDR2 reads FQNNGV. The CDR3 has 15 amino acids. The CDR3 DNA follows: TGTGCCAGCAGCCCAGGCTCTGGTCGGATTCAGCCCCAGCATTTT. Translation: CASSPGSGRIQPQHF.

On this clonotype itself: Just one base apart from a much larger clone, this may be a read error. Given the absence of the conserved phenylalanine or tryptophan at the CDR3 end, a read error is likely. The chain carries TRBV20-1 and TRBJ2-5, with TRBD2 matching over 10 bases. The CDR3 extends over 14 amino acids. The trim removed 0 bases at V and 5 bases at J, leaving 3 bases unmatched. Germline CDR1 DFQATT, CDR2 SNEGSKA (reference sequence). Written as DNA, the CDR3 is TGCAGTGCTAGAGACGTTAGCGGGAGGGAGACCCAGTACTCC. The encoded protein is CSARDVSGRETQYS.

CDR3 loop: CATSGGLYTEAFF. As DNA, the CDR3 is TGTGCCACCAGTGGTGGACTGTACACTGAAGCTTTCTTT. The rearrangement uses TRBV24-1 and TRBJ1-1; D unresolved. The V gene lost 5 bases and the J gene lost 3 bases, with 9 bases spanning the gap. Germline CDR1 KGHDR, CDR2 SFDVKD. The CDR3 has 13 amino acids.

The table lists this clonotype with many counts. The chain combines TRBV27 with TRBJ1-2; D call uncertain. The CDR3 contains 13 residues. V was cut by 2 bases and J by 4 bases, with 8 bases left in between. Germline values: CDR1 MNHEY, CDR2 SMNVEV (reference sequence). CDR3 residues: CASSLRESYGYTF. CDR3 coding DNA: TGTGCCAGCAGTTTACGGGAGTCCTATGGCTACACCTTC.